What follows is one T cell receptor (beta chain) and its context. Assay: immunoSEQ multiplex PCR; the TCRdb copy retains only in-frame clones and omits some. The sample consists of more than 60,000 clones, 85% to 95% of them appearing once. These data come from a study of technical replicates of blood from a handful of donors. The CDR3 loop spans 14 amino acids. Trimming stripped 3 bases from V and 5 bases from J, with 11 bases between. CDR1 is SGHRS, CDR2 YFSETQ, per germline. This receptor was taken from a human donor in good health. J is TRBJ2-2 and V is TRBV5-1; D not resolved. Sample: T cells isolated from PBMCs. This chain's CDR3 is CASSSIIGTGELFF. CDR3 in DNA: TGCGCCAGCAGCTCGATCATCGGTACCGGGGAGCTGTTTTTT.